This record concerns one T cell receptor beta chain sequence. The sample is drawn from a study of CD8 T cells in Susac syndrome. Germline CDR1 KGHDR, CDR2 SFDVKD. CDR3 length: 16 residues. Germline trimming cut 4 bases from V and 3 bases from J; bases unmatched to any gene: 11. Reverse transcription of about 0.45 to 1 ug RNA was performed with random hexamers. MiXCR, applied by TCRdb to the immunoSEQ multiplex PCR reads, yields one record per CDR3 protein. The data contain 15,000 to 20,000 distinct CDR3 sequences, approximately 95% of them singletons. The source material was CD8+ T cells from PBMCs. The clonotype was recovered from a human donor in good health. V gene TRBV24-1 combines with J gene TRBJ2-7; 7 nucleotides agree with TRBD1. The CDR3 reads CATSDRKRQGGYEQYV. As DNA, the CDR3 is TGTGCCACCAGTGACCGTAAGAGACAGGGCGGCTACGAGCAGTACGTC.